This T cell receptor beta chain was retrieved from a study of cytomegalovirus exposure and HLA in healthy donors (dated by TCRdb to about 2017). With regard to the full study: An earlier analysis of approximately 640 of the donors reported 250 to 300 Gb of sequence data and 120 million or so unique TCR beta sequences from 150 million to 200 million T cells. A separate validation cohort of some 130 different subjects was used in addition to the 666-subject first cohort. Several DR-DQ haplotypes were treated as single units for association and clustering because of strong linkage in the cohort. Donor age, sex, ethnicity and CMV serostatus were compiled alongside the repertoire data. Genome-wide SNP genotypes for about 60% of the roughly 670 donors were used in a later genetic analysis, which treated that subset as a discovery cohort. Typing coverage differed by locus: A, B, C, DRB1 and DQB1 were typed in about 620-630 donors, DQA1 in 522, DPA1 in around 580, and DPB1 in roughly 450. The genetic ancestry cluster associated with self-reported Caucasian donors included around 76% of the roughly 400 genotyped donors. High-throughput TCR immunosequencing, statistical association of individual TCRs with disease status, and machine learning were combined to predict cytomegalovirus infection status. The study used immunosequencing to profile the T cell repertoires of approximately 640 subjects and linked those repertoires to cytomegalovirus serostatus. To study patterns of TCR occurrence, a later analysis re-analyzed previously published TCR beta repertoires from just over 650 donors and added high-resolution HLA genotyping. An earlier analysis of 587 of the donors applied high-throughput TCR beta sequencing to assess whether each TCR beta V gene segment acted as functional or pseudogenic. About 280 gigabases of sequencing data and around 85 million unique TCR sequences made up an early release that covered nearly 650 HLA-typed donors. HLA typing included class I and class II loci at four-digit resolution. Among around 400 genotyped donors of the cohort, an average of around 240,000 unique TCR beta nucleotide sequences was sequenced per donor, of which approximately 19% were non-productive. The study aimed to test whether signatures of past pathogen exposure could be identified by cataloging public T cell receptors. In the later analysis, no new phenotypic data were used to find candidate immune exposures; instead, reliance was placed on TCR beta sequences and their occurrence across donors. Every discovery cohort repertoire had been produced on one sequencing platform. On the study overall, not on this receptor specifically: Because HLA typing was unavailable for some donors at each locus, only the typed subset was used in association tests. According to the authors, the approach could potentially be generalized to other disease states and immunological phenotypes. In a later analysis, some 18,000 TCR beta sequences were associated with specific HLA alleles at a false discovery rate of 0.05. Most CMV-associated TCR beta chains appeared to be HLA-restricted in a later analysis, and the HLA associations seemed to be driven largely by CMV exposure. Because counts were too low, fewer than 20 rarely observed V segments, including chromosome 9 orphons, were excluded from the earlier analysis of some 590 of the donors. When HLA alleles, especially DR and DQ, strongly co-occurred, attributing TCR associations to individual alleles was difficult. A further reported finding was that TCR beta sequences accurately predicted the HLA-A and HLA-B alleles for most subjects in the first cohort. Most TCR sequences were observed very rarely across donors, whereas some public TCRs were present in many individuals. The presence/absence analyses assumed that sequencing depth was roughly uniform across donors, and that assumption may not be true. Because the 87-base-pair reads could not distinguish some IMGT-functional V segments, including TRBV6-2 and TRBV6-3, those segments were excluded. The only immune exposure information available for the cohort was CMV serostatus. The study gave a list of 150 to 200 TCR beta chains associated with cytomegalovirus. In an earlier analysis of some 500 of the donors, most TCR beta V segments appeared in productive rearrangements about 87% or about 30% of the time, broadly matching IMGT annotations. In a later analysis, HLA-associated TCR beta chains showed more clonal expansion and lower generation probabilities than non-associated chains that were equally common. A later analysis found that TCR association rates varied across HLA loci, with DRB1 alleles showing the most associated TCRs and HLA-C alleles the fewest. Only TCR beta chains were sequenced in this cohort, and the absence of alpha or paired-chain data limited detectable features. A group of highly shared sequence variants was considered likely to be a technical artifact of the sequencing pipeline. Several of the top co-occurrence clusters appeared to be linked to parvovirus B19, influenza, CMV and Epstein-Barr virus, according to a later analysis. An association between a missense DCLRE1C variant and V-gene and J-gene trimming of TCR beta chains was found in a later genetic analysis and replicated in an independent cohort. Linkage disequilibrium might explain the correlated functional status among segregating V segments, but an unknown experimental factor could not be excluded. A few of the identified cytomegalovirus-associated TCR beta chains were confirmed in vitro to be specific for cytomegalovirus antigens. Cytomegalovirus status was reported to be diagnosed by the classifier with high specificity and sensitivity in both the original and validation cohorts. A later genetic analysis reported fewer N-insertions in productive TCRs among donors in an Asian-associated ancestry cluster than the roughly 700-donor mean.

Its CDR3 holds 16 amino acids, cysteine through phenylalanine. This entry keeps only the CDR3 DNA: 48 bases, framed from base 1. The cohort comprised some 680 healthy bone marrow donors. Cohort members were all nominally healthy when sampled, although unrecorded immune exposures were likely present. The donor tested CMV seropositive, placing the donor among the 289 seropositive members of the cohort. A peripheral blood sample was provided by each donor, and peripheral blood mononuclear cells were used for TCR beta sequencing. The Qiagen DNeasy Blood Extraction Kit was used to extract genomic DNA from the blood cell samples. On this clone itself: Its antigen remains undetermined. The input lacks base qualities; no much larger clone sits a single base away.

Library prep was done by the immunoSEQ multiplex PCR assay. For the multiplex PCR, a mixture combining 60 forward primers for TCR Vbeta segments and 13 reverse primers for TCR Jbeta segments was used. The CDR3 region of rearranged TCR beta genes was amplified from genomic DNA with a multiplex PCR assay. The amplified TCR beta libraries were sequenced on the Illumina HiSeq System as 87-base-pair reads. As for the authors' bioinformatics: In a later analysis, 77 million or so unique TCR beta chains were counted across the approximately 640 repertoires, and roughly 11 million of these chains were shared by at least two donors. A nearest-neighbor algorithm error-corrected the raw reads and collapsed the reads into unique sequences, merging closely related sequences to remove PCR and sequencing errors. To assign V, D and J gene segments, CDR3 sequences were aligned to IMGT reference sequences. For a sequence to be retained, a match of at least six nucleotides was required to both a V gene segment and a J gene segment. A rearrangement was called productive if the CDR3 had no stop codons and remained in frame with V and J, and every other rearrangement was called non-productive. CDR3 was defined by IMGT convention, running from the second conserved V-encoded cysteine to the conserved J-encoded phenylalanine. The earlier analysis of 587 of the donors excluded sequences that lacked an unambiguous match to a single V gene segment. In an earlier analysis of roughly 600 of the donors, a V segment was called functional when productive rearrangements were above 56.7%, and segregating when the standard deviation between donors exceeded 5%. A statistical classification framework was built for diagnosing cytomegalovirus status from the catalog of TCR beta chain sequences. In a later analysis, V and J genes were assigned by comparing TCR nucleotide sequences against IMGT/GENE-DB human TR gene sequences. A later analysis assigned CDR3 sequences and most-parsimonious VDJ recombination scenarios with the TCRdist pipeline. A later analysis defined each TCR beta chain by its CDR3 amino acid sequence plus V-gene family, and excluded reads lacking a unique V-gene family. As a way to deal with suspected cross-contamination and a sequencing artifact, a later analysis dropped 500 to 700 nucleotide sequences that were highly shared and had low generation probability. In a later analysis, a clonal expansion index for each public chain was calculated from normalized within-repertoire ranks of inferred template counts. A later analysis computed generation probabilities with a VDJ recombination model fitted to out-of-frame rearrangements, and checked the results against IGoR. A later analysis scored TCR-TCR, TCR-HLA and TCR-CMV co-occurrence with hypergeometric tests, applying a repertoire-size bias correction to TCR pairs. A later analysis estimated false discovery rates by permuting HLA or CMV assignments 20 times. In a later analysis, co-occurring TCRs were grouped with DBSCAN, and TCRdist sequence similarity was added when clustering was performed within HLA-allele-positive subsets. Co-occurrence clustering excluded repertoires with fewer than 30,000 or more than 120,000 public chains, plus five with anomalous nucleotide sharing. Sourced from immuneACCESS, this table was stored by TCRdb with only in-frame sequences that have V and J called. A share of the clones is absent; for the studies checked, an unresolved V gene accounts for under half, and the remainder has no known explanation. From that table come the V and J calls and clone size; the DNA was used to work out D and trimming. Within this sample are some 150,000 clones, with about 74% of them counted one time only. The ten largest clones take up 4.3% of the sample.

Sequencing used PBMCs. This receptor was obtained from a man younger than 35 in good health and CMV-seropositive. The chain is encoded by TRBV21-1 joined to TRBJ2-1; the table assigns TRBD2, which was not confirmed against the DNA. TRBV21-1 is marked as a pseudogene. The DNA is TGTGCCAGCAGCAGAGCAGGACTAGCGGGATACAATGAGCAGTTCTTC. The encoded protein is CASSRAGLAGYNEQFF.